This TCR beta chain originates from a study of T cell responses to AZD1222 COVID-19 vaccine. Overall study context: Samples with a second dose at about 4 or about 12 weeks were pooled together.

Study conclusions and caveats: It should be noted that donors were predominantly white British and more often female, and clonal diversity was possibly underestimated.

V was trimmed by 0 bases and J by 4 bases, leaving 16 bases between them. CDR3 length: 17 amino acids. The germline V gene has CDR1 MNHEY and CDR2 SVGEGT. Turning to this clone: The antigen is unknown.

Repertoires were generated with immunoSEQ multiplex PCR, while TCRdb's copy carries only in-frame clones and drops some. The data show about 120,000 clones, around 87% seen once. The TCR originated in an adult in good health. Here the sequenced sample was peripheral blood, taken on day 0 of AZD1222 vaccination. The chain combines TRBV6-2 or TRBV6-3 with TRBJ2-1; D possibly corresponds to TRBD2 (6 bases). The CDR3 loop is CASSYSRVGGLYNEQFF. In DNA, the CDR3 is TGTGCCAGCAGTTACTCTAGAGTGGGAGGACTATACAATGAGCAGTTCTTC.